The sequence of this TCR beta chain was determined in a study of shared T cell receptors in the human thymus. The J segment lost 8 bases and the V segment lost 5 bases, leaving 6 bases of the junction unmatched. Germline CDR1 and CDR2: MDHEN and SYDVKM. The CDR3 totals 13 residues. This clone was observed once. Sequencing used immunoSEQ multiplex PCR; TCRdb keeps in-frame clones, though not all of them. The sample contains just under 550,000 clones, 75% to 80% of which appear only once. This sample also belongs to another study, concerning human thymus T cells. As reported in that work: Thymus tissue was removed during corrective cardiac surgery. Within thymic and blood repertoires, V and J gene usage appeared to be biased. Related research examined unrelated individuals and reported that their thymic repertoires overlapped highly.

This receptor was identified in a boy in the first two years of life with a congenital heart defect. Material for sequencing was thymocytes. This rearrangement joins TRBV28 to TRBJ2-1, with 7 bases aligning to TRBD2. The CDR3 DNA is TGTGCCAGCAGTCCTCCGGCGGGAGATGAGCAGTTCTTC. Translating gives CASSPPAGDEQFF.